These 23 T cell receptor beta chains originate from one sample sequenced in a study of shared clonotypes between healthy human individuals. Profiling relied on immunoSEQ multiplex PCR, and the TCRdb table lists in-frame clones only, not all of them. The sample consists of millions of clones, about 95% of them appearing once. CD45RO-negative CD8 cells positively selected for CCR7 made up the naive population, which excluded terminally differentiated effector memory CD45RA+ cells. The sequencing sample was made of naive CD8+ T cells sorted from blood. These receptors came from a man younger than 35 in good health.

This chain joins TRBV4-1 and TRBJ1-2; TRBD1 aligns across 9 bases. This CDR3 is built from 18 residues. Per the germline V gene, CDR1 is MGHRA and CDR2 is YSYEKL. The trim removed 1 base at V and 7 bases at J, leaving 16 bases unmatched. In DNA, the CDR3 is TGCGCCAGCAGCCAAGTCTCCCTAGGACCGGGACAGGGATCTGGCTACACCTTC. Amino acid sequence: CASSQVSLGPGQGSGYTF.

Concerning this clone: The junction departs from the called germline gene at one end, perhaps through a read error. CDR3 sequence: CATLSRVSNF. Written as DNA, the CDR3 is TGTGCCACCCTGTCCAGGGTGTCTAACTTC. J is TRBJ2-7 and V is TRBV6-6, with D tentatively TRBD1 (5 bases). This CDR3 region has 10 residues. CDR1 is MNHNY, CDR2 SVGAGI, per germline (reference sequence).

J is TRBJ1-1 and V is TRBV10-3, with D perhaps matching TRBD1 (5 bases). This CDR3 is built from 15 residues. Germline V gene data show CDR1 as ENHRY and CDR2 as SYGVKD. V dropped 2 bases and J dropped 1 base, with 11 bases sitting between them. The chain's CDR3 is CAISEGWTRNTEAFF. In DNA, the CDR3 is TGTGCCATCAGTGAGGGGTGGACACGGAACACTGAAGCTTTCTTT.

The rearrangement uses TRBV4-2 and TRBJ2-7; D not resolved. This CDR3 region has 14 residues. V was cut by 3 bases and J by 2 bases, with 11 bases left in between. CDR1 LGHNA and CDR2 YNFKEQ come from the germline V gene. The CDR3 DNA sequence: TGTGCCAGCAGCCACGACCTAGAGACCTACGAGCAGTACTTC. It is translated as CASSHDLETYEQYF.

The chain couples TRBV7-9 to TRBJ2-7, with D perhaps assigned TRBD1 or TRBD2 (5 bases each). Germline lookup yields CDR1 SEHNR and CDR2 FQNEAQ (reference sequence). V was clipped by 5 bases and J by 2 bases, with 13 bases between them. The CDR3 is 14 amino acids. The CDR3 region has the DNA TGTGCCAGCAGCCACCGGGACGTCGCCTACGAGCAGTACTTC. Its translation is CASSHRDVAYEQYF. The variable domain in full, completed from reference TRBV7-9 and TRBJ2-7, reads DTGVSQNPRHKITKRGQNVTFRCDPISEHNRLYWYRQTLGQGPEFLTYFQNEAQLEKSRLLSDRFSAERPKGSFSTLEIQRTEQGDSAMYLCASSHRDVAYEQYFGPGTRLTVT.

V is TRBV5-1 and J is TRBJ2-7, with D possibly matching TRBD2 (7 bases). This CDR3 has 15 residues. Trimming pared 0 bases from V and 3 bases from J, leaving 13 bases between. Germline V gene data show CDR1 as SGHRS and CDR2 as YFSETQ. CDR3 coding DNA: TGCGCCAGCAGCTTGGCCTCGGGGGGCGGCTACGAGCAGTACTTC. This translates into CASSLASGGGYEQYF. Full variable domain (remainder filled in from reference TRBV5-1 and TRBJ2-7): KAGVTQTPRYLIKTRGQQVTLSCSPISGHRSVSWYQQTPGQGLQFLFEYFSETQRNKGNFPGRFSGRQFSNSRSEMNVSTLELGDSALYLCASSLASGGGYEQYFGPGTRLTVT.

This clone is a singleton in its sample. This chain joins TRBV7-9 and TRBJ2-5; 7 bases are a match to TRBD2. The CDR3 is 15 amino acids. Germline assignment: CDR1 SEHNR and CDR2 FQNEAQ (reference sequence). The V segment lost 3 bases and the J segment 5 bases; nucleotides outside the gene matches: 9. The DNA of the CDR3 is TGTGCCAGCAGCTTGACGACTAGCATCTCGGAGACCCAGTACTTC. Its translation is CASSLTTSISETQYF.

The rearrangement uses TRBV5-6 and TRBJ2-3, with 10 bases aligning to TRBD2. Germline CDR1 is SGHDT and CDR2 is YYEEEE. The CDR3 spans 16 residues. The ends lost 4 bases at V and 5 bases at J; junction bases unmatched: 10. CDR3 DNA: TGTGCCAGCAGCGACCCTCTAGCGGGAGCTGGAGATACGCAGTATTTT. Its translation: CASSDPLAGAGDTQYF.

This chain links TRBV5-1 with TRBJ2-7; no reliable D call. Germline-derived CDR1 and CDR2 are SGHRS and YFSETQ. With 0 bases removed from V and 5 bases from J, the gap between germline ends came to 12 bases. The CDR3 consists of 14 residues. The CDR3 DNA reads as TGCGCCAGCAGCTTGGGGGTTCGGACCGACGAGCAGTACTTC. Translating gives CASSLGVRTDEQYF.

Comments on this clone: Other DNA sequences in this sample translate to the same CDR3. The genes are TRBV4-1 and TRBJ2-7, with a tentative D call TRBD2 (5 bases). V was shortened by 1 base and J by 0 bases, with 7 bases between the two germline ends. The CDR3 extends over 14 amino acids. The V gene's germline CDR1 is MGHRA and CDR2 YSYEKL. CDR3 protein: CASSQGTSSYEQYF. CDR3 bases: TGCGCCAGCAGCCAAGGGACTTCCTCCTACGAGCAGTACTTC.

Note on this clone: The sample carries other DNA sequences with the same CDR3. V gene TRBV7-9 combines with J gene TRBJ1-2; no clear D. V was shortened by 1 base and J by 3 bases, with 12 bases between the two germline ends. CDR1 is SEHNR and CDR2 is FQNEAQ in the germline V gene (reference sequence). The CDR3 totals 15 residues. This CDR3 is CASSLGAGWDYGYTF. The CDR3, as DNA: TGTGCCAGCAGCTTAGGGGCAGGATGGGACTATGGCTACACCTTC. Using reference TRBV7-9 and TRBJ1-2 for the parts outside the CDR3, the full variable domain is DTGVSQNPRHKITKRGQNVTFRCDPISEHNRLYWYRQTLGQGPEFLTYFQNEAQLEKSRLLSDRFSAERPKGSFSTLEIQRTEQGDSAMYLCASSLGAGWDYGYTFGSGTRLTVV.

The chain joins TRBV29-1 to TRBJ2-1, with D possibly matching TRBD1 (6 bases). There are 14 residues in the CDR3. V was shortened by 7 bases and J by 6 bases, with 19 bases between the two germline ends. The germline V gene encodes CDR1 SQVTM and CDR2 ANQGSEA. In nucleotides, the CDR3 is TGCAGCGATTTACAGGGCCAGGGGTCCAATGAGCAGTTCTTC. Translation: CSDLQGQGSNEQFF.

The chain is built from TRBV5-1 and TRBJ2-7; 7 nucleotides match TRBD1. This CDR3 region has 13 residues. CDR1 and CDR2 (germline): SGHRS, YFSETQ. Trimming cost V 6 bases and J 5 bases; bases outside gene matches: 8. The CDR3 DNA follows: TGCGCCAGCACCCAGACAGGGAGTCACGAGCAGTACTTC. Its protein is CASTQTGSHEQYF.

The chain employs TRBV18 and TRBJ2-7; D gene uncertain. Trimming removed 6 bases at V and 4 bases at J, with 10 bases between. The CDR3 covers 12 residues. The germline gives CDR1 KGHSH, CDR2 LQKENI. The CDR3 here is CASSLKVYEQYF. CDR3 DNA sequence: TGTGCCAGCTCTTTAAAGGTGTACGAGCAGTACTTC. Complete variable domain (other parts from reference TRBV18 and TRBJ2-7): NAGVMQNPRHLVRRRGQEARLRCSPMKGHSHVYWYRQLPEEGLKFMVYLQKENIIDESGMPKERFSAEFPKEGPSILRIQQVVRGDSAAYFCASSLKVYEQYFGPGTRLTVT.

The CDR3 loop reads CASSANVDRGDRELFF. CDR3 sequence (DNA): TGTGCCAGCAGCGCAAATGTCGACAGGGGTGATCGGGAGCTGTTTTTT. This sequence joins TRBV9 and TRBJ2-2, with 8 positions matching TRBD1. The CDR3 is 16 residues long. CDR1 and CDR2 from the germline V gene are SGDLS and YYNGEE. Trimming took 3 bases from V and 9 from J; bases not matched to a gene: 13.

This clone was detected a few times. The V and J genes are TRBV4-3 and TRBJ1-2; possible D gene TRBD1, 6 bases. Germline V CDR1 and CDR2: LGHNA, YSLEER. V dropped 2 bases and J dropped 4 bases, with 8 bases sitting between them. There are 13 residues in the CDR3. This chain's CDR3 is CASSQPGAYGYTF. The CDR3 DNA sequence: TGCGCCAGCAGCCAACCAGGGGCCTATGGCTACACCTTC.

The chain uses TRBV19 and TRBJ1-1; D remains ambiguous. CDR3 length equals 16 residues. V lost 3 bases to trimming and J lost 4 bases, with 18 bases between them. Germline values: CDR1 LNHDA, CDR2 SQIVND (reference sequence). The CDR3 protein is CASSIRTDVVGTEAFF. CDR3 bases: TGTGCCAGTAGTATCAGGACTGATGTCGTGGGCACTGAAGCTTTCTTT.

This clone was seen once. The V gene is TRBV11-2, the J gene TRBJ1-2, with D possibly TRBD1 on 6 matching bases. Germline V lookup: CDR1 SGHAT, CDR2 FQNNGV. With 1 base removed from V and 5 bases from J, the gap between germline ends came to 11 bases. There are 14 residues in the CDR3. CDR3 region: CASSLGPGQYGYTF. The CDR3 region has the DNA TGTGCCAGCAGCTTAGGCCCTGGACAGTATGGCTACACCTTC.

The gene calls are TRBV9 and TRBJ2-4; D gene uncertain. Germline CDR1 reads SGDLS; CDR2 reads YYNGEE. Trimming cost V 0 bases and J 6 bases, with 13 bases left between them. The CDR3 runs to 15 residues. CDR3 region: CASSVGVSLGNIQYF. The CDR3 DNA reads as TGTGCCAGCAGCGTAGGGGTGTCCCTGGGAAACATTCAGTACTTC.

The CDR3 nucleotides read TGTGCCAGCAGCGCGACCCTAGCGGGAGGGCGGTCCTACAATGAGCAGTTCTTC. It yields the protein CASSATLAGGRSYNEQFF. The chain recombines TRBV9 with TRBJ2-1, with 12 positions matching TRBD2. Trimming at V came to 3 bases and at J to 1 base, leaving 8 bases not matched to a gene. This CDR3 spans 18 amino acids. Per the germline V gene, CDR1 is SGDLS and CDR2 is YYNGEE. The full variable domain, in which reference TRBV9 and TRBJ2-1 provide the parts outside the CDR3, is DSGVTQTPKHLITATGQRVTLRCSPRSGDLSVYWYQQSLDQGLQFLIQYYNGEERAKGNILERFSAQQFPDLHSELNLSSLELGDSALYFCASSATLAGGRSYNEQFFGPGTRLTVL.

In the case of this clone: The sample holds other DNA sequences that translate to the same CDR3. The rearrangement joins TRBV5-1 to TRBJ2-7; D remains ambiguous. V gave up 0 bases and J gave up 4 bases, with 5 bases separating them. Germline V gives CDR1 SGHRS, CDR2 YFSETQ. There are 12 residues in the CDR3. CDR3 loop: CASSLASYEQYF. DNA of the CDR3: TGCGCCAGCAGCTTGGCCAGTTACGAGCAGTACTTC.

This clone was detected only once. The V gene is TRBV10-3, the J gene TRBJ1-1; D is possibly TRBD1 (5 bases). Germline V gives CDR1 ENHRY, CDR2 SYGVKD. The CDR3 extends over 13 amino acids. Between the trimmed V and J ends, which lost 7 bases and 0 bases, there was a span of 9 bases. CDR3 nucleotide sequence: TGTGCCATCATGGGACCGGTGAACACTGAAGCTTTCTTT. It yields the protein CAIMGPVNTEAFF.

The chain links TRBV5-1 to TRBJ2-7; TRBD1 aligns across 8 bases. CDR3 length equals 15 residues. With V trimmed by 4 bases and J by 2 bases, 8 bases remained unmatched. From germline, CDR1 is SGHRS and CDR2 YFSETQ. In DNA form, the CDR3 reads TGCGCCAGCAGCCTTATCGGGGGACAGGCCTACGAGCAGTACTTC. Amino acid sequence: CASSLIGGQAYEQYF. The whole variable domain, remainder taken from reference TRBV5-1 and TRBJ2-7, is KAGVTQTPRYLIKTRGQQVTLSCSPISGHRSVSWYQQTPGQGLQFLFEYFSETQRNKGNFPGRFSGRQFSNSRSEMNVSTLELGDSALYLCASSLIGGQAYEQYFGPGTRLTVT.